Below are 20 T cell receptor beta chains sequenced from a single sample in a study of cytomegalovirus exposure and HLA in healthy donors. Primers for the PCR totalled 60 Vbeta and 13 Jbeta. Profiled with immunoSEQ multiplex PCR; TCRdb holds only in-frame clones, not every one. The table records approximately 70,000 clones, about 74% of them present only once. The sample was PBMCs. These receptors all come from a human donor in good health.

V usage is TRBV4-1 and J usage is TRBJ2-5, with 10 bases fitting TRBD2. Trimming removed 1 base from V and 4 bases from J; junction bases left unmatched: 9. This CDR3 has 17 amino acids. Germline V gene sequence: CDR1 MGHRA, CDR2 YSYEKL. The chain's CDR3 is CASSQGTAGGLTETQYF. Here the CDR3 DNA reads TGCGCCAGCAGCCAAGGAACAGCGGGAGGGCTTACAGAGACCCAGTACTTC.

V and J are TRBV30 and TRBJ1-2; no clear D gene. CDR1 and CDR2 from the germline V gene are GTSNPN and SVGIG (reference sequence). V shed 0 bases and J shed 3 bases, with 26 bases lying between them. The CDR3 is 19 amino acids. The CDR3 loop is CAWSVWSREPAQDDYGYTF. In nucleotides, the CDR3 is TGTGCCTGGAGTGTATGGTCTCGGGAACCGGCTCAAGATGACTATGGCTACACCTTC.

The rearrangement joins TRBV5-1 to TRBJ1-2; 7 bases agree with TRBD1. The CDR3 has 14 residues. From germline, CDR1 is SGHRS and CDR2 YFSETQ. V shed 4 bases, J shed 6 bases, and the junction held 9 bases outside the gene matches. This chain's CDR3 is CASSQPTGADGYTF. The CDR3 nucleotides are TGCGCCAGCAGCCAACCAACAGGGGCGGATGGCTACACCTTC. Filled out from reference TRBV5-1 and TRBJ1-2, the complete variable domain reads KAGVTQTPRYLIKTRGQQVTLSCSPISGHRSVSWYQQTPGQGLQFLFEYFSETQRNKGNFPGRFSGRQFSNSRSEMNVSTLELGDSALYLCASSQPTGADGYTFGSGTRLTVV.

Only a few counts were recorded for this clone. The chain carries TRBV6-5 and TRBJ1-1; 9 bases are shared with TRBD1. After removal of 6 bases from V and 0 bases from J, the junction contained 5 bases not matched to a gene. The CDR3 totals 15 residues. Germline-derived CDR1 and CDR2 are MNHEY and SVGAGI. The CDR3 here is CASRTGTGMNTEAFF. The CDR3 coding sequence is TGTGCCAGCAGAACAGGGACAGGGATGAACACTGAAGCTTTCTTT.

The CDR3 here is CASLDGTYEQYF. The CDR3, as DNA: TGTGCCAGCCTGGACGGGACCTACGAGCAGTACTTC. The rearrangement joins TRBV28 to TRBJ2-7; possibly TRBD2 for D (5 bases). The CDR3 runs to 12 residues. Trimming stripped 8 bases from V and 2 bases from J, with 10 bases between. The V gene's germline CDR1 is MDHEN and CDR2 SYDVKM. Drawing the rest from reference TRBV28 and TRBJ2-7, the complete variable domain is DVKVTQSSRYLVKRTGEKVFLECVQDMDHENMFWYRQDPGLGLRLIYFSYDVKMKEKGDIPEGYSVSREKKERFSLILESASTNQTSMYLCASLDGTYEQYFGPGTRLTVT.

The sample holds one count of this clone. At one end, the junction sequence differs from germline, possibly due to a read error. V usage is TRBV7-9 and J usage is TRBJ2-1; 8 nucleotides line up with TRBD2. The V gene's germline CDR1 is SEHNR and CDR2 FQNEAQ (reference sequence). The CDR3 loop spans 16 amino acids. CDR3 protein: CSSSSILTSGYNEQFF. Written as DNA, the CDR3 is TGTTCCAGCAGTTCGATTCTTACTAGCGGCTACAATGAGCAGTTCTTC. Full variable domain (rest looked up from reference TRBV7-9 and TRBJ2-1): DTGVSQNPRHKITKRGQNVTFRCDPISEHNRLYWYRQTLGQGPEFLTYFQNEAQLEKSRLLSDRFSAERPKGSFSTLEIQRTEQGDSAMYLCSSSSILTSGYNEQFFGPGTRLTVL.

There are a few counts of this clone. The rearrangement joins TRBV27 to TRBJ2-7, with 7 bases lining up with TRBD2. Germline CDR1 reads MNHEY; CDR2 reads SMNVEV (reference sequence). The CDR3 has 16 residues. V shed 0 bases, J shed 0 bases, and the junction held 5 bases outside the gene matches. The CDR3 DNA is TGTGCCAGCAGTTTATCCATAGCGGGTAGCTCCTACGAGCAGTACTTC. Translating it yields CASSLSIAGSSYEQYF.

This chain uses TRBV11-2 with TRBJ2-7; D remains ambiguous. V was shortened by 4 bases and J by 3 bases, with 7 bases between the two germline ends. The CDR3 has 12 amino acids. The germline CDR1 and CDR2 sequences are SGHAT and FQNNGV. CDR3 loop: CASSWAGYEQYF. DNA for the CDR3: TGTGCCAGCAGCTGGGCCGGCTACGAGCAGTACTTC.

This clone has just one count. This rearrangement joins TRBV28 to TRBJ2-7; 15 bases align to TRBD2. The CDR3 has 13 amino acids. Germline CDR1 and CDR2: MDHEN and SYDVKM. CDR3 region: CRTSGRDNYEQYF. The CDR3 coding sequence is TGTCGGACTAGCGGGAGGGACAACTACGAGCAGTACTTC.

This clone came up a few times. This rearrangement joins TRBV27 to TRBJ1-4, with D tentatively TRBD1 (6 bases). The V end lost 2 bases, the J end lost 4 bases, and 14 bases lay between the germline ends. The germline V gene encodes CDR1 MNHEY and CDR2 SMNVEV (reference sequence). This CDR3 is built from 16 residues. The CDR3: CASSLRGYSVNEKLFF. As DNA, the CDR3 is TGTGCCAGCAGTTTAAGGGGGTACTCTGTTAATGAAAAACTGTTTTTT.

The chain links TRBV9 to TRBJ2-5, with D possibly matching TRBD2 (6 bases). CDR1 and CDR2 from the germline V gene are SGDLS and YYNGEE. V lost 0 bases to trimming and J lost 1 base, with 10 bases between them. The CDR3 extends over 15 amino acids. The CDR3, as DNA: TGTGCCAGCAGCGTAGGAGGACTAAGCCAAGAGACCCAGTACTTC. This codes for CASSVGGLSQETQYF.

The V and J genes are TRBV5-8 and TRBJ1-5; possible D gene TRBD1, 5 bases. The germline V gene has CDR1 SGHTS and CDR2 YDEGEE. The CDR3 runs to 16 residues. V dropped 4 bases and J dropped 2 bases, with 16 bases sitting between them. This CDR3 is CASSQGRRGGNQPQHF. The DNA for the CDR3 is TGTGCCAGCAGCCAAGGAAGGAGGGGAGGCAATCAGCCCCAGCATTTT.

This clone was counted a few times. The chain joins TRBV4-1 to TRBJ2-5; D not certain. Germline CDR1 is MGHRA and CDR2 is YSYEKL. Trimming left V 2 bases short and J 3 bases short, with 10 bases between. The CDR3 has 14 amino acids. The CDR3 protein is CASSQSPHKETQYF. DNA of the CDR3: TGCGCCAGCAGCCAAAGTCCGCACAAAGAGACCCAGTACTTC.

The chain joins TRBV19 to TRBJ2-5; 15 nucleotides match TRBD2. V shed 5 bases, J shed 9 bases, and the junction held 4 bases outside the gene matches. Germline values: CDR1 LNHDA, CDR2 SQIVND (reference sequence). This CDR3 contains 14 residues. The CDR3, as DNA: TGTGCCAGTAGTTACGGACTAGCGGGAGGGTCCCAGTACTTC. This sequence encodes CASSYGLAGGSQYF.

The V and J genes are TRBV30 and TRBJ1-5, with a tentative D call TRBD1 (5 bases). Trimming took 2 bases from V and 5 from J, leaving 13 bases between them. CDR3 size: 14 residues. CDR1 is GTSNPN and CDR2 is SVGIG in the germline V gene (reference sequence). The chain's CDR3 is CAWSIVAGHQPQHF. CDR3 bases: TGTGCCTGGAGTATCGTTGCAGGGCATCAGCCCCAGCATTTT.

The chain links TRBV5-1 to TRBJ1-1; the match to TRBD1 covers 7 bases. Germline V gives CDR1 SGHRS, CDR2 YFSETQ. This CDR3 spans 16 amino acids. V gave up 4 bases and J gave up 3 bases; unmatched junction bases: 12. The CDR3 reads CASSLDRVRVHTEAFF. In DNA, the CDR3 is TGCGCCAGCAGCCTTGACAGGGTGAGGGTGCACACTGAAGCTTTCTTT.

This chain uses TRBV4-1 with TRBJ2-7; D unresolved. Trimming took off 1 base at V and 2 bases at J, with 12 bases between the two ends. CDR3 length: 15 residues. Germline CDR1 is MGHRA and CDR2 is YSYEKL. The CDR3 DNA follows: TGCGCCAGCAGCCAAGTCCGTACCGGAGCCTACGAGCAGTACTTC. This gives the protein CASSQVRTGAYEQYF.

The rearrangement joins TRBV7-9 to TRBJ1-2, with TRBD1 matching over 7 bases. Trimming cost V 5 bases and J 2 bases; bases outside gene matches: 2. The germline CDR1 and CDR2 sequences are SEHNR and FQNEAQ (reference sequence). There are 13 residues in the CDR3. This chain's CDR3 is CASSVGQNYGYTF. The CDR3 nucleotides read TGTGCCAGCAGCGTGGGACAGAACTATGGCTACACCTTC.

This chain connects TRBV5-6 to TRBJ2-1; D perhaps matches TRBD2 (7 bases). CDR1 and CDR2 from the germline V gene are SGHDT and YYEEEE. Trimming left V 0 bases short and J 4 bases short, with 14 bases between. This CDR3 is built from 16 residues. The CDR3 loop reads CASSLVGRGIYNEQFF. In DNA, the CDR3 is TGTGCCAGCAGCTTGGTTGGGAGGGGGATTTACAATGAGCAGTTCTTC.

The chain is built from TRBV5-6 and TRBJ1-1; D is possibly TRBD1 (5 bases). This CDR3 has 16 amino acids. Looked up from germline, CDR1 is SGHDT and CDR2 is YYEEEE. Trimming left V 4 bases short and J 0 bases short, with 16 bases between. CDR3: CASSRDRQTLNTEAFF. CDR3 sequence (DNA): TGTGCCAGCAGCCGAGATAGACAGACTCTGAACACTGAAGCTTTCTTT.